These 2 T cell receptor beta chains were all obtained from the same sample, sequenced in a study of blood T cell repertoires in COVID-19. Clones were sequenced by immunoSEQ multiplex PCR, and TCRdb holds only the in-frame ones, with some missing. The data show a few hundred thousand clones, 88% seen once. The sample comprised PBMCs or T cells enriched from blood (not recorded which). These receptors all come from a woman aged 60-70 years in a cohort exposed to, infected with or recovered from COVID-19 (not recorded which).

The chain is built from TRBV18 and TRBJ2-1; TRBD1 matches at 8 bases. Germline CDR1 and CDR2: KGHSH and LQKENI. J gave up 2 bases and V 3 bases, and 3 bases lay outside the gene matches. The CDR3 covers 15 residues. The DNA for the CDR3 is TGTGCCAGCTCACCCGGACAGGGTACCTACAATGAGCAGTTCTTC. Translation gives CASSPGQGTYNEQFF.

V is TRBV9 and J is TRBJ2-1, with D hard to call. CDR3 size: 17 residues. The germline V gene encodes CDR1 SGDLS and CDR2 YYNGEE. V was shortened by 0 bases and J by 1 base, with 14 bases between the two germline ends. The CDR3 coding sequence is TGTGCCAGCAGCGTAGCCGGTGACACCCTGTCCTACAATGAGCAGTTCTTC. Encoded protein: CASSVAGDTLSYNEQFF. The entire variable domain, with the rest obtained from reference TRBV9 and TRBJ2-1, is as follows: DSGVTQTPKHLITATGQRVTLRCSPRSGDLSVYWYQQSLDQGLQFLIQYYNGEERAKGNILERFSAQQFPDLHSELNLSSLELGDSALYFCASSVAGDTLSYNEQFFGPGTRLTVL.